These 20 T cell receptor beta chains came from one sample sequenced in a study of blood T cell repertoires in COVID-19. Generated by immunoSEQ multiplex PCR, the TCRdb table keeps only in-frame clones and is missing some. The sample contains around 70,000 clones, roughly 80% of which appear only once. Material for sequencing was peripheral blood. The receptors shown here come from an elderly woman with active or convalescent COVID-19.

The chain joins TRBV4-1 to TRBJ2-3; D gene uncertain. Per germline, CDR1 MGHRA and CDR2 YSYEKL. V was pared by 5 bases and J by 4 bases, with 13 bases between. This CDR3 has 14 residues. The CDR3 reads CASSALGVADTQYF. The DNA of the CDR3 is TGCGCCAGCAGCGCGCTAGGTGTGGCAGATACGCAGTATTTT.

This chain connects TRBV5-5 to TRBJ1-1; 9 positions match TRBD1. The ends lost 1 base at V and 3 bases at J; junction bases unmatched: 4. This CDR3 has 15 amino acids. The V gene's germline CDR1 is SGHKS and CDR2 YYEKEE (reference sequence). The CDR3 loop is CASSLRQGGYTEAFF. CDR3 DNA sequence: TGTGCCAGCAGCTTGAGACAGGGGGGATACACTGAAGCTTTCTTT.

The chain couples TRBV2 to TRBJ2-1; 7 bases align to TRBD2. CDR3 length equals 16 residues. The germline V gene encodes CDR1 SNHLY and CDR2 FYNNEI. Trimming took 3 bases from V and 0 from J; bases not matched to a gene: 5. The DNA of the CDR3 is TGTGCCAGCAGTGAGATCGGGAGGACCTCCTACAATGAGCAGTTCTTC. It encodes CASSEIGRTSYNEQFF.

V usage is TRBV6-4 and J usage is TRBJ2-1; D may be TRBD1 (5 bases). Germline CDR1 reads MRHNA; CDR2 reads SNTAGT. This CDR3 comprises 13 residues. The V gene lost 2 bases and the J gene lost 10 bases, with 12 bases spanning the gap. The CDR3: CASSDQGLGEQFF. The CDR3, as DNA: TGTGCCAGCAGTGACCAGGGTTTAGGGGAGCAGTTCTTC.

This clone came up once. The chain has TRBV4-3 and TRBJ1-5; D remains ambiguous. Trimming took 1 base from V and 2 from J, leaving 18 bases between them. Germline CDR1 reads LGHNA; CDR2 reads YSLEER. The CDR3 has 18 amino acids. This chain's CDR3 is CASSQVVTARGGNQPQHF. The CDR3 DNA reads TGCGCCAGCAGCCAAGTGGTTACAGCTCGGGGAGGCAATCAGCCCCAGCATTTT.

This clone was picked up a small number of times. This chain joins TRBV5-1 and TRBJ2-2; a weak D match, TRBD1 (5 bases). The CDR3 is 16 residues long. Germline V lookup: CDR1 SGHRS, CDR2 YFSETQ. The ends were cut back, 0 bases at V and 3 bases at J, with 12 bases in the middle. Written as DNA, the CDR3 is TGCGCCAGCAGCTTGGAGGGCAGGGTAGACACCGGGGAGCTGTTTTTT. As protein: CASSLEGRVDTGELFF.

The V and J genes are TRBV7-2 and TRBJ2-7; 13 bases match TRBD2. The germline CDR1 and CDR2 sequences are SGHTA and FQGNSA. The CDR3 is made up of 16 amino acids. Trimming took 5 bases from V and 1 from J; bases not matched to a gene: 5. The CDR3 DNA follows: TGTGCCAGCAGCAAGGGACTAGCGGGGCTTTCCTACGAGCAGTACTTC. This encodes CASSKGLAGLSYEQYF.

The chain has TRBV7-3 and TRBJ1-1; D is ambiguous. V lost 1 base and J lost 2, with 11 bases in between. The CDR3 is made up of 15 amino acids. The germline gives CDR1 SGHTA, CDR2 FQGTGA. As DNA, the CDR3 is TGTGCCAGCAGCTTAAGCTCCCAGACAAACACTGAAGCTTTCTTT. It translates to CASSLSSQTNTEAFF.

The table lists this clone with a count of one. This CDR3 is CASSYGGQETQYF. The DNA for the CDR3 is TGCGCCAGCAGCTACGGTGGCCAAGAGACCCAGTACTTC. The gene calls are TRBV4-1 and TRBJ2-5; D is unresolved. Looked up from germline, CDR1 is MGHRA and CDR2 is YSYEKL. V was clipped by 5 bases and J by 1 base, with 8 bases between them. CDR3 length: 13 amino acids.

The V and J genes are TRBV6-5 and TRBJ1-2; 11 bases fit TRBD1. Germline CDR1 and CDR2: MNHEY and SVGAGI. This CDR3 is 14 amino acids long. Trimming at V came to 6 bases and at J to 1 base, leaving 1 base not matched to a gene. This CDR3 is CASRDRGLNYGYTF. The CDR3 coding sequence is TGTGCCAGCAGGGACAGGGGGCTTAACTATGGCTACACCTTC.

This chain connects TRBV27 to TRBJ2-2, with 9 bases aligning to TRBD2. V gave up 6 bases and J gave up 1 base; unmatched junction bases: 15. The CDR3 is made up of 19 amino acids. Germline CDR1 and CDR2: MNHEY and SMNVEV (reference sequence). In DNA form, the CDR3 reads TGTGCCAGCAGACAAGGGTCAGCGGGAGGTACTAGGAACACCGGGGAGCTGTTTTTT. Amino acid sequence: CASRQGSAGGTRNTGELFF.

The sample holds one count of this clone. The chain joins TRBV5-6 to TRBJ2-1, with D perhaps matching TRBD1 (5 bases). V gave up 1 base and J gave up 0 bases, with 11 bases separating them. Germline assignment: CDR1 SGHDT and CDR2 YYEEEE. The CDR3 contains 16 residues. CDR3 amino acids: CASSLHRMSSYNEQFF. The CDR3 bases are TGTGCCAGCAGCTTGCACAGGATGAGCTCCTACAATGAGCAGTTCTTC.

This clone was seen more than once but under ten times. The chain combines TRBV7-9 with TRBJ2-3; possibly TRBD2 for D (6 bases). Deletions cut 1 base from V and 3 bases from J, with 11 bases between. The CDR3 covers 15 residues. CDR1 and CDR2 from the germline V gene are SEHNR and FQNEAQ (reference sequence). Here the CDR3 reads CASSLGGGVTDTQYF. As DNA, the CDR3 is TGTGCCAGCAGCTTAGGTGGCGGGGTTACAGATACGCAGTATTTT. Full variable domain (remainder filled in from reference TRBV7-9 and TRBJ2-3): DTGVSQNPRHKITKRGQNVTFRCDPISEHNRLYWYRQTLGQGPEFLTYFQNEAQLEKSRLLSDRFSAERPKGSFSTLEIQRTEQGDSAMYLCASSLGGGVTDTQYFGPGTRLTVL.

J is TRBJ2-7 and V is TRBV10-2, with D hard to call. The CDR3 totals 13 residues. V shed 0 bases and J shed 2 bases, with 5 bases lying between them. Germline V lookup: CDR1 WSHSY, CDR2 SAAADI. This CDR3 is CASSESGPYEQYF. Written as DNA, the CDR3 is TGCGCCAGCAGTGAGTCTGGCCCCTACGAGCAGTACTTC.

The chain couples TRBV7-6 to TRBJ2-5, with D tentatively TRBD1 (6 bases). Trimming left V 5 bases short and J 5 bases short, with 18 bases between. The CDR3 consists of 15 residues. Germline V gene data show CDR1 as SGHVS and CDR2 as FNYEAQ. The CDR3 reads CASSPNTGQGETQYF. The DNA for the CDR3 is TGTGCCAGCAGCCCAAATACAGGGCAGGGGGAGACCCAGTACTTC.

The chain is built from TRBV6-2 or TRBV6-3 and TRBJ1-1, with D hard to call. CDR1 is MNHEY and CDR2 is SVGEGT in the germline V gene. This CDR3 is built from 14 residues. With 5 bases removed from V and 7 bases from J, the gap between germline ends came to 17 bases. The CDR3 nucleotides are TGTGCCAGCAGTAGGACCTCGGGGTGGGGTGAAGCTTTCTTT. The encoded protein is CASSRTSGWGEAFF.

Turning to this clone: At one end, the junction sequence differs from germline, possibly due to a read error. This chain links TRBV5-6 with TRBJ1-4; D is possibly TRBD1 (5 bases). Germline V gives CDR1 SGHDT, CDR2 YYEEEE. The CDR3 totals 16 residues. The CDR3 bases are TGTGCCAGCAGTTTGGATACGGGACTAGTAAATGGAAAACTGTTTTTT. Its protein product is CASSLDTGLVNGKLFF.

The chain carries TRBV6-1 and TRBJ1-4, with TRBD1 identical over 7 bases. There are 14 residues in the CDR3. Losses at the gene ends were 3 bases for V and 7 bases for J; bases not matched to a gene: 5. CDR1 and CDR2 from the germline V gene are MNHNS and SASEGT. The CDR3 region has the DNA TGTGCCAGCAGTGAGAGACAGGGTCGTGAAAAACTGTTTTTT. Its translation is CASSERQGREKLFF.

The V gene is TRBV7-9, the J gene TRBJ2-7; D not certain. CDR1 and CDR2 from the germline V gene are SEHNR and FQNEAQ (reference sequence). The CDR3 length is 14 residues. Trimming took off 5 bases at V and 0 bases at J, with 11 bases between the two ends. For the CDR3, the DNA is TGTGCCAGCAGCCCGCCGTCCGGCTCCTACGAGCAGTACTTC. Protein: CASSPPSGSYEQYF. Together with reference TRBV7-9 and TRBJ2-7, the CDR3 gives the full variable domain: DTGVSQNPRHKITKRGQNVTFRCDPISEHNRLYWYRQTLGQGPEFLTYFQNEAQLEKSRLLSDRFSAERPKGSFSTLEIQRTEQGDSAMYLCASSPPSGSYEQYFGPGTRLTVT.

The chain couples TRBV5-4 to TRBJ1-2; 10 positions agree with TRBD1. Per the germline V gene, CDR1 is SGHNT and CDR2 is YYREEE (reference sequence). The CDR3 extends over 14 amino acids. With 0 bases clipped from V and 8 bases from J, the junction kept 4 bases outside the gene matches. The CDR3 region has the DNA TGTGCCAGCAGCTTGGGACAGGGGGCGTCGGGCTACACCTTC. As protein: CASSLGQGASGYTF.